Listed here are 10 T cell receptor beta chains from one sample, sequenced in a study of blood T cell repertoires in COVID-19. Sequencing was performed with immunoSEQ multiplex PCR; in TCRdb, only in-frame clones are kept and a portion is missing. The sample includes over 200,000 clones, around nine tenths of them seen just once. The sample consisted of peripheral blood. These receptors were taken from a man in his forties who had recovered from COVID-19.

The chain combines TRBV7-3 with TRBJ2-1; unclear D gene. The germline V and J ends were trimmed by 1 base and 6 bases, with 10 bases remaining between them. The CDR3 sequence is 14 residues long. Germline V lookup: CDR1 SGHTA, CDR2 FQGTGA. The CDR3 sequence is CASSLNAVVNEQFF. The CDR3 coding sequence is TGTGCCAGCAGCTTAAACGCGGTGGTCAATGAGCAGTTCTTC. The full variable domain, with the rest looked up from reference TRBV7-3 and TRBJ2-1, is GAGVSQTPSNKVTEKGKYVELRCDPISGHTALYWYRQSLGQGPEFLIYFQGTGAADDSGLPNDRFFAVRPEGSVSTLKIQRTERGDSAVYLCASSLNAVVNEQFFGPGTRLTVL.

This chain joins TRBV5-1 and TRBJ1-2; 7 bases align to TRBD1. Trimming cost V 4 bases and J 8 bases; bases outside gene matches: 5. The CDR3 is 12 amino acids. Germline V gene lookup returns CDR1 SGHRS and CDR2 YFSETQ. The CDR3 loop is CASSLTGVGYTF. Written as DNA, the CDR3 is TGCGCCAGCAGCCTAACAGGGGTCGGCTACACCTTC.

This clone was recorded once. The chain combines TRBV9 with TRBJ2-3; D is unresolved. V was shortened by 4 bases and J by 4 bases, with 10 bases between the two germline ends. The CDR3 has 13 residues. The germline V gene encodes CDR1 SGDLS and CDR2 YYNGEE. Here the CDR3 DNA reads TGTGCCAGCAGCTCCACTACCCCAGATACGCAGTATTTT. Protein: CASSSTTPDTQYF.

V usage is TRBV19 and J usage is TRBJ1-2; no reliable D call. The CDR3 contains 12 residues. CDR1 and CDR2 (germline): LNHDA, SQIVND (reference sequence). Trimming pared 10 bases from V and 10 bases from J, leaving 19 bases between. The CDR3: CATHLTRDSYTF. CDR3 nucleotides: TGTGCCACCCACCTCACGCGAGACTCCTACACCTTC. The complete variable domain, with remaining parts taken from reference TRBV19 and TRBJ1-2, reads DGGITQSPKYLFRKEGQNVTLSCEQNLNHDAMYWYRQDPGQGLRLIYYSQIVNDFQKGDIAEGYSVSREKKESFPLTVTSAQKNPTAFYLCATHLTRDSYTFGSGTRLTVV.

This chain links TRBV6-6 with TRBJ2-7; D possibly corresponds to TRBD1 (6 bases). The CDR3 loop spans 12 amino acids. With 10 bases removed from V and 2 bases from J, the gap between germline ends came to 12 bases. The germline gives CDR1 MNHNY, CDR2 SVGAGI (reference sequence). The CDR3 sequence is CATGTHTYEQYF. The DNA for the CDR3 is TGTGCCACCGGGACACATACCTACGAGCAGTACTTC.

This clone appeared once. This chain connects TRBV15 to TRBJ2-7, with 9 bases lining up with TRBD2. The CDR3 extends over 17 amino acids. Germline CDR1 and CDR2: LNHNV and YYDKDF (reference sequence). The V segment lost 1 base and the J segment 1 base; nucleotides outside the gene matches: 8. In nucleotides, the CDR3 is TGTGCCACCAGCAGAGTTCCGACTAGCGGCGATTCCTACGAGCAGTACTTC. It specifies CATSRVPTSGDSYEQYF.

V usage is TRBV7-9 and J usage is TRBJ2-7; a weak D match, TRBD2 (7 bases). The CDR3 has 16 amino acids. V lost 4 bases, J lost 2 bases, and 18 bases lay in between. Germline CDR1 is SEHNR and CDR2 is FQNEAQ (reference sequence). The CDR3 DNA follows: TGTGCCAGCAGCTCAACTTTTCGGGGGGCCCCCTACGAGCAGTACTTC. Translated: CASSSTFRGAPYEQYF.

The V gene is TRBV5-6, the J gene TRBJ2-5, with 10 bases lining up with TRBD2. The trim removed 4 bases at V and 4 bases at J, leaving 7 bases unmatched. This CDR3 is 15 amino acids long. CDR1 and CDR2 from the germline V gene are SGHDT and YYEEEE. The CDR3 sequence is CASSLRASGGETQYF. The CDR3, as DNA: TGTGCCAGCAGCCTCCGAGCTAGCGGGGGAGAGACCCAGTACTTC. The entire variable domain, with the rest obtained from reference TRBV5-6 and TRBJ2-5, is as follows: DAGVTQSPTHLIKTRGQQVTLRCSPKSGHDTVSWYQQALGQGPQFIFQYYEEEERQRGNFPDRFSGHQFPNYSSELNVNALLLGDSALYLCASSLRASGGETQYFGPGTRLLVL.

The genes are TRBV27 and TRBJ1-2, with TRBD1 identical over 7 bases. V lost 2 bases, J lost 8 bases, and 8 bases stayed unmatched. CDR1 is MNHEY and CDR2 is SMNVEV in the germline V gene (reference sequence). This CDR3 contains 14 residues. Here the CDR3 DNA reads TGTGCCAGCAGTTTAAGAGGACAGGATCGCGGCTACACCTTC. Protein product: CASSLRGQDRGYTF.

V usage is TRBV2 and J usage is TRBJ2-7; the D gene is possibly TRBD1 (7 bases). The CDR3 consists of 15 residues. Germline CDR1 reads SNHLY; CDR2 reads FYNNEI. V shed 2 bases and J shed 4 bases, with 15 bases lying between them. The CDR3 DNA follows: TGTGCCAGCAGTGAAAATAGGGCAGGGGGGTACGAGCAGTACTTC. It translates to CASSENRAGGYEQYF.